This passage covers 20 T cell receptor beta chains from one sample sequenced in a study of blood T cell repertoires in COVID-19. Sequenced by immunoSEQ multiplex PCR; TCRdb stores in-frame clones only, minus some. Of 150,000 or so clones in the sample, about 89% were seen once. The sample taken for sequencing was peripheral blood. The receptors derive from a man in his fifties with acute or convalescent COVID-19.

This clone was seen more than once but under ten times. This rearrangement joins TRBV11-3 to TRBJ2-3; 9 nucleotides agree with TRBD2. The CDR3 has 16 amino acids. Germline V lookup: CDR1 SGHNT, CDR2 YENEEA. V dropped 0 bases and J dropped 6; count of bases not matched to a gene: 7. The CDR3 reads CASSLDGRGGDDTQYF. The DNA for the CDR3 is TGTGCCAGCAGCTTAGACGGGCGGGGGGGCGATGATACGCAGTATTTT.

This chain joins TRBV10-2 and TRBJ2-7; TRBD2 matches at 9 bases. With V trimmed by 3 bases and J by 3 bases, 9 bases remained unmatched. There are 16 residues in the CDR3. Germline V gene sequence: CDR1 WSHSY, CDR2 SAAADI. This chain's CDR3 is CASSEVTSGPNYEQYF. CDR3 DNA sequence: TGCGCCAGCAGTGAAGTGACTAGCGGCCCCAACTACGAGCAGTACTTC.

This rearrangement joins TRBV5-1 to TRBJ1-1, with D hard to call. V was clipped by 5 bases and J by 5 bases, with 16 bases between them. The germline V gene has CDR1 SGHRS and CDR2 YFSETQ. CDR3 size: 14 residues. The CDR3 DNA is TGCGCCAGCAGTCCCCACGAGTTTGAGACTGAAGCTTTCTTT. It specifies CASSPHEFETEAFF.

V usage is TRBV6-8 and J usage is TRBJ1-5, with D maybe TRBD1 (6 bases). The CDR3 is 11 amino acids. V was cut by 7 bases and J by 9 bases, with 10 bases left in between. Germline-derived CDR1 and CDR2 are MNHGY and SAAAGT. This chain's CDR3 is CASTQGGPQHF. CDR3 nucleotide sequence: TGTGCCAGCACCCAAGGGGGGCCCCAGCATTTT.

The V and J genes are TRBV25-1 and TRBJ2-1; TRBD2 might be the D (6 bases). CDR3 length equals 14 residues. Germline CDR1 is MGHDK and CDR2 is SYGVNS. V lost 3 bases to trimming and J lost 8 bases, with 14 bases between them. The CDR3 bases are TGTGCCAGCAGTGACTCGGGGGTGAAGGATGAGCAGTTCTTC. Its protein product is CASSDSGVKDEQFF.

The rearrangement links TRBV29-1 to TRBJ2-3, with D possibly TRBD1 on 5 matching bases. Deletions cut 2 bases from V and 0 bases from J, with 6 bases between. CDR3 length: 13 amino acids. CDR1 SQVTM and CDR2 ANQGSEA come from the germline V gene. This chain's CDR3 is CSVEQGSTDTQYF. Written as DNA, the CDR3 is TGCAGCGTTGAACAGGGAAGCACAGATACGCAGTATTTT.

V is TRBV7-2 and J is TRBJ1-4, with a weak D call TRBD1 (5 bases). Trimming took off 4 bases at V and 5 bases at J, with 14 bases between the two ends. CDR3 length: 15 amino acids. In germline, CDR1 is SGHTA, CDR2 FQGNSA. The CDR3 spells CASSSSWGVNEKLFF. In DNA form, the CDR3 reads TGTGCCAGCAGCTCCAGCTGGGGGGTAAATGAAAAACTGTTTTTT.

V usage is TRBV6-2 or TRBV6-3 and J usage is TRBJ2-2, with a weak D call TRBD2 (5 bases). CDR1 is MNHEY, CDR2 SVGEGT, per germline. V dropped 7 bases and J dropped 1 base, with 16 bases sitting between them. This CDR3 has 16 residues. CDR3 nucleotides: TGTGCCAGCACCCCGGTCGGGATTATGAACACCGGGGAGCTGTTTTTT. It is translated as CASTPVGIMNTGELFF.

The V and J genes are TRBV13 and TRBJ2-7; 8 bases fit TRBD1. CDR1 and CDR2 from the germline V gene are PRHDT and FYEKMQ (reference sequence). This CDR3 comprises 15 residues. The V gene end was trimmed by 4 bases and the J gene end by 2 bases; junction bases not matched to a gene: 7. CDR3 sequence (DNA): TGTGCCAGCAGCTCCACGGACAGGGACCCCTACGAGCAGTACTTC. Translating gives CASSSTDRDPYEQYF.

The chain employs TRBV4-2 and TRBJ1-1, with TRBD1 matching 7 bases. V was pared by 7 bases and J by 6 bases, with 8 bases of the junction left unmatched. The V gene's germline CDR1 is LGHNA and CDR2 YNFKEQ. CDR3 length: 13 residues. CDR3 residues: CASTRRGSSEAFF. The CDR3 DNA sequence: TGTGCCAGCACCCGCAGGGGGTCCTCTGAAGCTTTCTTT.

The CDR3 protein is CASSGGPLTQYF. The CDR3, as DNA: TGTGCCAGCAGCGGCGGGCCACTGACCCAGTACTTC. V gene TRBV7-2 combines with J gene TRBJ2-5, with a tentative D call TRBD2 (5 bases). The germline V gene has CDR1 SGHTA and CDR2 FQGNSA. Between the trimmed V and J ends, which lost 5 bases and 7 bases, there was a span of 11 bases. The length of the CDR3 is 12 residues.

In its sample, this clone was seen a few times. This rearrangement joins TRBV29-1 to TRBJ1-2; weak D call: TRBD1 (6 bases). This CDR3 contains 9 residues. Looked up from germline, CDR1 is SQVTM and CDR2 is ANQGSEA. Trimming stripped 4 bases from V and 13 bases from J, with 10 bases between. Here the CDR3 DNA reads TGCAGCGTTGGACAGGATCGCACCTTC. This encodes CSVGQDRTF.

J is TRBJ1-5 and V is TRBV3-1 (or the pseudogene TRBV3-2); D might be TRBD1 (6 bases). With 5 bases removed from V and 1 base from J, the gap between germline ends came to 9 bases. Per germline, CDR1 LGHDT and CDR2 YNNKEL (reference sequence). The CDR3 has 14 residues. The CDR3 region is CASSARGSNQPQHF. The CDR3 DNA reads as TGTGCCAGCAGCGCGAGGGGGAGCAATCAGCCCCAGCATTTT.

This chain connects TRBV6-5 to TRBJ2-2, with D possibly TRBD2 on 5 matching bases. CDR1 is MNHEY and CDR2 is SVGAGI in the germline V gene. V was clipped by 8 bases and J by 5 bases, with 18 bases between them. This CDR3 spans 15 amino acids. The CDR3 here is CASRRGLTRTGELFF. As DNA, the CDR3 is TGTGCCAGCCGTCGAGGGCTAACTCGGACCGGGGAGCTGTTTTTT.

The J gene is TRBJ2-7, the V gene TRBV27, with D possibly matching TRBD2 (7 bases). V lost 9 bases to trimming and J lost 3 bases, with 18 bases between them. CDR3 length: 14 residues. Germline V gene data show CDR1 as MNHEY and CDR2 as SMNVEV (reference sequence). CDR3 region: CASSAAGGRYEQYF. CDR3 DNA sequence: TGTGCCAGTTCCGCCGCCGGGGGGCGCTACGAGCAGTACTTC.

Concerning this clone: Distinct nucleotide sequences in the sample also encode this CDR3. The V gene is TRBV30, the J gene TRBJ1-1; D is perhaps TRBD1 (5 bases). The CDR3 runs to 13 residues. V gave up 0 bases and J gave up 1 base, with 6 bases separating them. Germline-derived CDR1 and CDR2 are GTSNPN and SVGIG (reference sequence). CDR3 residues: CAWSVGGNTEAFF. CDR3 sequence (DNA): TGTGCCTGGAGTGTCGGGGGGAACACTGAAGCTTTCTTT.

This rearrangement joins TRBV7-9 to TRBJ2-5; D perhaps matches TRBD2 (6 bases). Germline V CDR1 and CDR2: SEHNR, FQNEAQ (reference sequence). The V end lost 5 bases, the J end lost 4 bases, and 23 bases lay between the germline ends. CDR3 length: 17 residues. The CDR3 DNA reads as TGTGCCAGCAGCGATACCGGAAGCGGTTGGGAGGTAGAGACCCAGTACTTC. It encodes CASSDTGSGWEVETQYF. Drawing the rest from reference TRBV7-9 and TRBJ2-5, the complete variable domain is DTGVSQNPRHKITKRGQNVTFRCDPISEHNRLYWYRQTLGQGPEFLTYFQNEAQLEKSRLLSDRFSAERPKGSFSTLEIQRTEQGDSAMYLCASSDTGSGWEVETQYFGPGTRLLVL.

The chain joins TRBV6-5 to TRBJ1-6; D remains ambiguous. The germline V gene encodes CDR1 MNHEY and CDR2 SVGAGI. CDR3 size: 10 residues. Trimming took 9 bases from V and 7 from J, leaving 4 bases between them. The CDR3 coding sequence is TGTGCCAGTCCAAATTCACCCCTCCACTTT. Translated: CASPNSPLHF.

The chain employs TRBV5-6 and TRBJ2-3, with a tentative D call TRBD1 (6 bases). V lost 1 base, J lost 2 bases, and 8 bases lay in between. CDR1 is SGHDT, CDR2 YYEEEE, per germline. This CDR3 spans 14 amino acids. The CDR3 DNA reads TGTGCCAGCAGCTTGTTGGGACACACAGATACGCAGTATTTT. Protein: CASSLLGHTDTQYF.

The chain has TRBV28 and TRBJ2-1; 10 bases are shared with TRBD1. J gave up 5 bases and V 6 bases, and 7 bases lay outside the gene matches. The CDR3 consists of 15 residues. Germline lookup yields CDR1 MDHEN and CDR2 SYDVKM. This CDR3 is CASSAPGQGNNEQFF. CDR3 DNA: TGTGCCAGCAGCGCACCGGGACAGGGGAACAATGAGCAGTTCTTC.